A selection of T cell receptor beta chains follows, all from one sample in a study of blood T cells in healthy people across ages. Via MiXCR, TCRdb re-called the 5' RACE reads, giving one row per CDR3 protein. The data contain about 1.4 million distinct CDR3 sequences, roughly 59% of them singletons. Sequenced: blood. The receptor set was obtained from a man younger than 30 in good health. CDR3s include the opening cysteine and the closing phenylalanine or tryptophan. D genes are given only for firm matches. Clone size is given for some rows only: seen once, a few or many times, or a class if the clone is expanded.

j_call v_call cdr3_length clone_size d_call cdr3_aa cdr3_nt
TRBJ2-1 TRBV7-2 13 few . CASSPQVWNEQFF TGTGCCAGCAGTCCTCAGGTCTGGAATGAGCAGTTCTTC
TRBJ2-3 TRBV28 15 once . CASIDSTISTDTQYF TGTGCCAGCATAGACAGCACAATTAGCACAGATACGCAGTATTTT
TRBJ2-7 TRBV29-1 10 few . CSVVQYEQYF TGCAGCGTTGTGCAGTACGAGCAGTACTTC
TRBJ2-3 TRBV11-2 17 . TRBD1 CASSILGGKISTDTQYF TGTGCCAGCAGCATTTTAGGGGGCAAAATCTCCACAGATACGCAGTATTTT
TRBJ2-7 TRBV28 12 . . CASRPTYYEQYF TGTGCCAGCAGACCTACTTATTACGAGCAGTACTTC
TRBJ1-2 TRBV12-5 14 few . CASGLDSPGYGYTF TGTGCTAGTGGTTTGGACAGCCCTGGCTATGGCTACACCTTC
TRBJ2-7 TRBV7-6 12 . . CASGRSIYEQYF TGTGCCAGCGGTCGCAGTATCTACGAGCAGTACTTC
TRBJ2-1 TRBV20-1 15 few TRBD1 CSARGTGTDYNEQFF TGCAGTGCTAGAGGTACCGGGACAGACTACAATGAGCAGTTCTTC
TRBJ2-1 TRBV27 14 . TRBD1 CASKRTGVWNEQFF TGTGCCAGCAAAAGGACAGGGGTTTGGAATGAGCAGTTCTTC
TRBJ2-7 TRBV6-5 18 . TRBD2 CASSYPSGRAPTPGEQYF TGTGCCAGCAGTTACCCTAGCGGGAGGGCACCTACACCGGGGGAGCAGTACTTC
TRBJ2-5 TRBV29-1 14 once TRBD1 CSVGRDREKETQYF TGCAGCGTTGGCCGGGACAGGGAAAAAGAGACCCAGTACTTC
TRBJ1-1 TRBV12-3/TRBV12-4 13 . . CASSYDGVTEAFF TGTGCCAGCAGTTATGACGGGGTCACTGAAGCTTTCTTT
TRBJ1-2 TRBV29-1 15 . . CSVGTGKVVTDGYTF TGCAGCGTTGGCACCGGAAAGGTCGTGACGGATGGCTACACCTTC
TRBJ2-5 TRBV29-1 12 few . CSVARLAETQYF TGCAGCGTTGCGCGGCTAGCGGAGACCCAGTACTTC
TRBJ2-7 TRBV6-5 16 . TRBD2 CASSYLPSGVAYEQYF TGTGCCAGCAGTTACCTCCCTAGCGGAGTGGCCTACGAGCAGTACTTC
TRBJ2-2 TRBV12-5 12 few . CASGFEYGELFF TGTGCTAGTGGTTTCGAATACGGGGAGCTGTTTTTT
TRBJ2-7 TRBV5-1 14 once . CASSRTGPWDEQYF TGCGCCAGCAGCCGAACAGGGCCATGGGACGAGCAGTACTTC
TRBJ2-7 TRBV6-6 17 . . CASSYSRPVSSYYEQYF TGTGCCAGCAGTTACTCCAGACCCGTGTCTAGCTACTACGAGCAGTACTTC
TRBJ1-1 TRBV27 13 . . CASREVMNTEAFF TGTGCCAGCAGGGAGGTGATGAACACTGAAGCTTTCTTT
TRBJ2-1 TRBV6-6 14 once TRBD2 CASGLAGGPGEQFF TGTGCCAGCGGGTTGGCGGGAGGGCCGGGTGAGCAGTTCTTC
TRBJ2-1 TRBV12-3/TRBV12-4 14 . TRBD1 CASSLRDRASEQFF TGTGCCAGCAGTTTAAGGGACAGGGCCTCTGAGCAGTTCTTC
TRBJ2-5 TRBV29-1 16 once TRBD2 CSVEWLAGVSGYEQYF TGCAGCGTTGAATGGCTAGCGGGAGTATCAGGGTATGAGCAGTACTTC
TRBJ1-5 TRBV4-1 20 . . CASSQDSPSPGLDSNQPQHF TGCGCCAGCAGCCAAGATAGCCCCAGCCCGGGCTTGGATAGCAATCAGCCCCAGCATTTT
TRBJ1-2 TRBV29-1 13 . TRBD1 CSVVQGAGYGYTF TGCAGCGTTGTACAGGGGGCCGGTTATGGCTACACCTTC
TRBJ2-7 TRBV29-1 13 once . CSVVYPGHYEQYF TGCAGCGTTGTGTATCCAGGGCACTACGAGCAGTACTTC
TRBJ2-2 TRBV12-3/TRBV12-4 15 . . CASSFILSNTGELFF TGTGCCAGCAGTTTCATATTGTCGAACACCGGGGAGCTGTTTTTT
TRBJ1-5 TRBV2 13 . . CASIGLMDQPQHF TGTGCCAGCATCGGATTAATGGATCAGCCCCAGCATTTT
TRBJ1-1 TRBV5-1 11 . . CASNSGLEAFF TGCGCCAGCAACTCGGGGTTGGAGGCTTTCTTT
TRBJ1-6 TRBV10-2 16 . . CASSDGSTTYNSPLHF TGCGCCAGCAGTGACGGCAGCACAACCTATAATTCACCCCTCCACTTT
TRBJ1-2 TRBV2 11 many . CASGANYGYTF TGTGCCAGCGGGGCTAACTATGGCTACACCTTC
TRBJ2-1 TRBV12-3/TRBV12-4 13 . . CASTLSWGYEQFF TGTGCCAGCACTCTAAGCTGGGGCTATGAGCAGTTCTTC
TRBJ2-5 TRBV7-9 16 . . CASSPRDPLYPNEQYF TGTGCCAGCAGCCCCAGGGACCCGCTTTACCCCAATGAGCAGTACTTC
TRBJ2-2 TRBV9 14 few . CASSVDSYAGELFF TGTGCCAGCAGCGTAGACAGCTACGCCGGGGAGCTGTTTTTT
TRBJ1-5 TRBV6-2/TRBV6-3 14 . . CASGDGPGNQPQHF TGTGCCAGCGGGGATGGTCCGGGCAATCAGCCCCAGCATTTT
TRBJ2-3 TRBV4-1 16 . TRBD1 CASSLGQGAITDTQYF TGCGCCAGCAGCCTAGGACAGGGGGCGATTACAGATACGCAGTATTTT
TRBJ2-7 TRBV7-9 14 . TRBD2 CASTPGLAITEQYF TGTGCCAGCACCCCGGGACTAGCGATCACCGAGCAGTACTTC
TRBJ1-1 TRBV4-2 13 . . CVSSPREYTEAFF TGTGTCAGCAGCCCCCGGGAATACACTGAAGCTTTCTTT
TRBJ2-1 TRBV4-2 14 few . CASSQEYSYNEQFF TGTGCCAGCAGCCAAGAGTACTCCTACAATGAGCAGTTCTTC
TRBJ2-3 TRBV6-1 13 few . CAGRGSGTDTQYF TGTGCCGGCCGGGGTAGCGGCACAGATACGCAGTATTTT
TRBJ2-7 TRBV11-2 23 . TRBD1 CASSFWDRVLYGEGQRAYNEQYF TGTGCCAGCAGCTTCTGGGACAGGGTGCTTTACGGGGAAGGACAGAGGGCTTACAATGAGCAGTACTTC
TRBJ2-1 TRBV6-5 15 . TRBD2 CASSFFLAAHNGQFF TGTGCCAGCAGTTTCTTTCTAGCGGCCCACAATGGGCAGTTCTTC
TRBJ1-2 TRBV7-9 14 once TRBD1 CASSRGGTDYGYTF TGTGCCAGCAGCCGAGGGGGCACGGACTATGGCTACACCTTC
TRBJ2-5 TRBV4-1 15 . . CASSLKLIPEETQYF TGCGCCAGCAGCCTGAAGTTGATACCAGAAGAGACCCAGTACTTC
TRBJ2-7 TRBV10-3 15 . . CAIREGLDSSYEQYF TGTGCCATCAGGGAAGGACTCGACAGCTCCTACGAGCAGTACTTC
TRBJ2-2 TRBV29-1 12 . . CSVAQGAGELFF TGCAGCGTTGCACAGGGAGCCGGGGAGCTGTTTTTT
TRBJ2-7 TRBV7-8 21 once TRBD2 CASSLGLAGARTTYTTYEQYF TGTGCCAGCAGCTTAGGACTAGCGGGGGCTCGAACGACATATACCACCTACGAGCAGTACTTC
TRBJ2-5 TRBV11-2 14 . TRBD1 CVSSLDRGGETQYF TGTGTCAGCAGCTTGGACAGGGGAGGAGAGACCCAGTACTTC
TRBJ2-1 TRBV19 13 . . CASIGGARNEQFF TGTGCCAGTATTGGGGGGGCGCGCAATGAGCAGTTCTTC
TRBJ1-2 TRBV21-1 15 . . CASSPRDRDNYGYTF TGTGCCAGCAGCCCCCGGGACAGGGACAACTATGGCTACACCTTC
TRBJ2-3 TRBV20-1 15 . TRBD1 CSAPLGQGVADTQYF TGCAGTGCTCCTCTGGGACAGGGTGTAGCAGATACGCAGTATTTT
TRBJ1-1 TRBV2 15 . . CASSEARGPQAEAFF TGTGCCAGCAGTGAAGCTAGGGGCCCTCAAGCTGAAGCTTTCTTT